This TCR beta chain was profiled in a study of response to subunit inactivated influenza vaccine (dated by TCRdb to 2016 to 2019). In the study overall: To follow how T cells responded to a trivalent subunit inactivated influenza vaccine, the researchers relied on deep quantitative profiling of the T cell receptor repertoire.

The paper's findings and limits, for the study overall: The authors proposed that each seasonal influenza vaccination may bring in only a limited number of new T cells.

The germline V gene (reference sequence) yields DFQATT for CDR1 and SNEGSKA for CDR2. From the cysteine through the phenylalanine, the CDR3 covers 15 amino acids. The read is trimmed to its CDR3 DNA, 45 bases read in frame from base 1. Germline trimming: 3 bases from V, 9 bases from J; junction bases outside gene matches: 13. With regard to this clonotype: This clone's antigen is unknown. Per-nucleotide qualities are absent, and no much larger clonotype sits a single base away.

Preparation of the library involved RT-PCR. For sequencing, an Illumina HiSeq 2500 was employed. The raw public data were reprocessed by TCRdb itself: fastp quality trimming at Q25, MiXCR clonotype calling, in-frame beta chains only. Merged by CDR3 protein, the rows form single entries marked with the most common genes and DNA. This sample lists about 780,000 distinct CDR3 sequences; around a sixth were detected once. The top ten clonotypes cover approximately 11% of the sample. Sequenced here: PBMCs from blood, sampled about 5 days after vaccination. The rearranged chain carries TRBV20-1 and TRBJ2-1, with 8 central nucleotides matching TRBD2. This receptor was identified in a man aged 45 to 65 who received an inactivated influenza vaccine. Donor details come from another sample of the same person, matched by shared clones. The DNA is TGCAGTGCTAGTTACAGCGGGGGTCAACATGGTGAGCAGTTCTTC. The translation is CSASYSGGQHGEQFF.